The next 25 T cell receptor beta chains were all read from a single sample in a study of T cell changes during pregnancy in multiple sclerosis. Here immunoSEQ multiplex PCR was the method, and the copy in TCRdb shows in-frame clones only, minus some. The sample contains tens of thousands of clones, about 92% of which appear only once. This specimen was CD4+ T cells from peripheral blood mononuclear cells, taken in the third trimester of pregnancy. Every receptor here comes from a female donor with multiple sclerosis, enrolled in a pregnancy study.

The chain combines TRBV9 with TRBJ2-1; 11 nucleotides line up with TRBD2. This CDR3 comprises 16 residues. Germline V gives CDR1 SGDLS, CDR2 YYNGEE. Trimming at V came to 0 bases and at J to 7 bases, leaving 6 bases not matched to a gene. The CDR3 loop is CASSVGLAGGNNEQFF. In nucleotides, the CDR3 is TGTGCCAGCAGCGTAGGTCTAGCGGGGGGTAATAATGAGCAGTTCTTC.

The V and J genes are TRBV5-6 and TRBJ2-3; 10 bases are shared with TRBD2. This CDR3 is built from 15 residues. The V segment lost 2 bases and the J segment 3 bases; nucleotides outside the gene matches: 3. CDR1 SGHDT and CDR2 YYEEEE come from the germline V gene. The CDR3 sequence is CASSLKAGGTDTQYF. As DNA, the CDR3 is TGTGCCAGCAGCTTAAAAGCGGGGGGGACAGATACGCAGTATTTT.

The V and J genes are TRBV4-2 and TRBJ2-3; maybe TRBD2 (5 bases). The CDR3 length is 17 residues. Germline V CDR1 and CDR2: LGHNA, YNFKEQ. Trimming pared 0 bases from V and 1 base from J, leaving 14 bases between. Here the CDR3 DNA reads TGTGCCAGCAGCCAAGAAGGGCTAGCCCTTGGCACAGATACGCAGTATTTT. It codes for CASSQEGLALGTDTQYF.

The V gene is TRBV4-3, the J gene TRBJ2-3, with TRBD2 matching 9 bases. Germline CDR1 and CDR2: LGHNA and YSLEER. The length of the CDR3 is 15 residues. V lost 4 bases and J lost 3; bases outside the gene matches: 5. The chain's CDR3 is CASSRGLASTDTQYF. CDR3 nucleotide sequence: TGCGCCAGCAGCCGTGGACTAGCGAGTACAGATACGCAGTATTTT.

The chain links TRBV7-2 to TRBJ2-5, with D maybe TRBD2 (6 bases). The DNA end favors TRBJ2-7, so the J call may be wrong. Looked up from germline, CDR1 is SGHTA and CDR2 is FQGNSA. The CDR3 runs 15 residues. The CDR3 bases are TGTGCCAGCAGCTTAGCGCGGCTAGCGTCCTACGAGCAGTACTTC. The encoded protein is CASSLARLASYEQYF.

CDR3 DNA: TGTGCCAGCAGCTTTACAGGGTCCGGGGCCAACGTCCTGACTTTC. Encoded protein: CASSFTGSGANVLTF. The rearrangement joins TRBV5-6 to TRBJ2-6, with D perhaps TRBD1 (6 bases). Trimming cost V 2 bases and J 4 bases, with 10 bases left between them. Germline V lookup: CDR1 SGHDT, CDR2 YYEEEE. The CDR3 covers 15 residues. The full variable domain, rest sourced from reference TRBV5-6 and TRBJ2-6, is DAGVTQSPTHLIKTRGQQVTLRCSPKSGHDTVSWYQQALGQGPQFIFQYYEEEERQRGNFPDRFSGHQFPNYSSELNVNALLLGDSALYLCASSFTGSGANVLTFGAGSRLTVL.

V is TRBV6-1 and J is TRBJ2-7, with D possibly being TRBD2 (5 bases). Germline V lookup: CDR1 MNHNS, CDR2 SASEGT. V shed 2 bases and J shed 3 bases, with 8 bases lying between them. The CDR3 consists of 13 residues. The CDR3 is CASSERSGYEQYF. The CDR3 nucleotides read TGTGCCAGCAGTGAAAGGAGCGGCTACGAGCAGTACTTC.

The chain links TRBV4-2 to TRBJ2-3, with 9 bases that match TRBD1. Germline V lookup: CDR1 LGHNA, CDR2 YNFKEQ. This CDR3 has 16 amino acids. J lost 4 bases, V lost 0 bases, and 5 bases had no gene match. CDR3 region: CASSQDRGQGSDTQYF. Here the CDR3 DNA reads TGTGCCAGCAGCCAAGATCGAGGACAGGGGTCAGATACGCAGTATTTT.

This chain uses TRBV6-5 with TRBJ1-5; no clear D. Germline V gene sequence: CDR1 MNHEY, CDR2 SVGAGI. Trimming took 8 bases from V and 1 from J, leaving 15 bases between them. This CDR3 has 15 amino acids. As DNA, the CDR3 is TGTGCCAGCCGCCTAGATTCGGGGAGCAATCAGCCCCAGCATTTT. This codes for CASRLDSGSNQPQHF.

This CDR3 is CASKGLAAHNEQFF. The CDR3 bases are TGTGCCAGTAAGGGACTAGCGGCTCACAATGAGCAGTTCTTC. The chain couples TRBV19 to TRBJ2-1; 11 bases map to TRBD2. The CDR3 length is 14 residues. The J segment lost 5 bases and the V segment lost 7 bases, leaving 4 bases of the junction unmatched. The germline V gene has CDR1 LNHDA and CDR2 SQIVND (reference sequence).

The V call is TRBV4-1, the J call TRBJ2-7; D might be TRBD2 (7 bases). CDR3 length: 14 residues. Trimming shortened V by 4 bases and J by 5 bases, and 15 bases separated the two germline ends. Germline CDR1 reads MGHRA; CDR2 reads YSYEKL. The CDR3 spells CASSRGGAFNEQYF. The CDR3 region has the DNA TGCGCCAGCAGCCGGGGGGGGGCTTTCAACGAGCAGTACTTC.

The CDR3 protein is CASSQELGVNTEAFF. CDR3 nucleotide sequence: TGTGCCAGCAGCCAAGAATTAGGGGTGAACACTGAAGCTTTCTTT. This sequence joins TRBV4-2 and TRBJ1-1; the D gene is possibly TRBD1 (5 bases). Germline V lookup: CDR1 LGHNA, CDR2 YNFKEQ. The CDR3 contains 15 residues. Trimming took 0 bases from V and 0 from J, leaving 8 bases between them.

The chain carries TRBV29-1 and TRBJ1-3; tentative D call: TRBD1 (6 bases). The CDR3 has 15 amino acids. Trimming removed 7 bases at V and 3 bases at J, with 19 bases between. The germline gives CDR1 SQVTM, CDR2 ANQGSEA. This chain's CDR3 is CSAWDKGVDGNTIYF. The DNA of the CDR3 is TGCAGCGCCTGGGACAAGGGGGTTGATGGAAACACCATATATTTT.

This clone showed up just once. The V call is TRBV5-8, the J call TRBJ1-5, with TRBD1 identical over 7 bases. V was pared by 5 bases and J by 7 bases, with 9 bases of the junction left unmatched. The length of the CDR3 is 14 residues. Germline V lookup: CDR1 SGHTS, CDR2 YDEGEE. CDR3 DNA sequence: TGTGCCAGCAGTAGAGACAGGGTCGACCAGCCCCAGCATTTT. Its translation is CASSRDRVDQPQHF. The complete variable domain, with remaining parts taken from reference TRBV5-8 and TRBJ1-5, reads EAGVTQSPTHLIKTRGQQATLRCSPISGHTSVYWYQQALGLGLQFLLWYDEGEERNRGNFPPRFSGRQFPNYSSELNVNALELEDSALYLCASSRDRVDQPQHFGDGTRLSIL.

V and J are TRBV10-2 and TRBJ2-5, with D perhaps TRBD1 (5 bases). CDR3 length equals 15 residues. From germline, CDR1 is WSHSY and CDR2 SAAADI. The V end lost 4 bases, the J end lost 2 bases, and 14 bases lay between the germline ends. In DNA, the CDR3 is TGCGCCAGCAGTGTCCGTCGGCCAGGGCAAGAGACCCAGTACTTC. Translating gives CASSVRRPGQETQYF.

Here the CDR3 reads CASSQPGQGIGDEQYF. Written as DNA, the CDR3 is TGTGCCAGCAGTCAACCGGGACAGGGTATTGGCGACGAGCAGTACTTC. The chain joins TRBV7-9 to TRBJ2-7; 9 bases fit TRBD1. This CDR3 is 16 amino acids long. CDR1 SEHNR and CDR2 FQNEAQ come from the germline V gene (reference sequence). V trimming: 6 bases; J trimming: 5 bases; junction bases outside the gene matches: 14.

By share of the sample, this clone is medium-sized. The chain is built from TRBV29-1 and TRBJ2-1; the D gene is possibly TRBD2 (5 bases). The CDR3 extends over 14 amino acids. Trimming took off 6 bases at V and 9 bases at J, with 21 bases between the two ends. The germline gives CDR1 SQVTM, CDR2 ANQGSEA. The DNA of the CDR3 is TGCAGCGTCATCTCAGGTCACATAGGGAGTGAGCAGTTCTTC. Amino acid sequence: CSVISGHIGSEQFF.

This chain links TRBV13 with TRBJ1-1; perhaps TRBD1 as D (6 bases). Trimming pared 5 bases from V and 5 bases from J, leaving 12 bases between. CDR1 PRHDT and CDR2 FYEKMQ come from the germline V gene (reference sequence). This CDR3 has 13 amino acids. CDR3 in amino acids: CASSGGRGTEAFF. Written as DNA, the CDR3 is TGTGCCAGCAGCGGAGGGAGGGGGACTGAAGCTTTCTTT.

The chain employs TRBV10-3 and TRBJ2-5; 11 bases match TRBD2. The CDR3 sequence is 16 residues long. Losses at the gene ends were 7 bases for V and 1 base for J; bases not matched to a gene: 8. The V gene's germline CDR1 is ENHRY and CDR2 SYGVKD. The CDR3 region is CAIKRASGGFQETQYF. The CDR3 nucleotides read TGTGCCATCAAGCGGGCTAGCGGGGGGTTCCAAGAGACCCAGTACTTC.

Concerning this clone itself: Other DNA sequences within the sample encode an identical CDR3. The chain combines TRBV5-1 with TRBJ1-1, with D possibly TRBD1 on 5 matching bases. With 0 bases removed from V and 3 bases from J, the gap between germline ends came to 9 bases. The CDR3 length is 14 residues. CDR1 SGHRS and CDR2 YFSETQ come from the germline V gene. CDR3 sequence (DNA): TGCGCCAGCAGCTTGGTGGGGGGGGACACTGAAGCTTTCTTT. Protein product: CASSLVGGDTEAFF. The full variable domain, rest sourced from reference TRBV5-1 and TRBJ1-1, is KAGVTQTPRYLIKTRGQQVTLSCSPISGHRSVSWYQQTPGQGLQFLFEYFSETQRNKGNFPGRFSGRQFSNSRSEMNVSTLELGDSALYLCASSLVGGDTEAFFGQGTRLTVV.

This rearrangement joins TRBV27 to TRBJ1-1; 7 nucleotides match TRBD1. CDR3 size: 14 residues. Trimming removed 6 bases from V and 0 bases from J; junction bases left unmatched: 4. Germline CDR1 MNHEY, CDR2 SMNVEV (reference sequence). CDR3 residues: CASSTRGLNTEAFF. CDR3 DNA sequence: TGTGCCAGCAGCACGAGGGGGCTGAACACTGAAGCTTTCTTT.

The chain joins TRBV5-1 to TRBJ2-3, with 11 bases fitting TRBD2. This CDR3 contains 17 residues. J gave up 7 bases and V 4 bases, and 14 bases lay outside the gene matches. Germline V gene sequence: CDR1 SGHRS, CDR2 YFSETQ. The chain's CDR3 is CASSLPDFSGGGHTQYF. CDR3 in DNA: TGCGCCAGCAGCCTACCCGACTTTAGCGGGGGGGGGCATACGCAGTATTTT.

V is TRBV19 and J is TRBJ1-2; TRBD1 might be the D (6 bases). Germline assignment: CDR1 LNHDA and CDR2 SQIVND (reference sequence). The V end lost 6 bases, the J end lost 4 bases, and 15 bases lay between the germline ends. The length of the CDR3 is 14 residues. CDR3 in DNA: TGTGCCAGTAGGGTCAGGGGAAACAGCTATGGCTACACCTTC. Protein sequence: CASRVRGNSYGYTF.

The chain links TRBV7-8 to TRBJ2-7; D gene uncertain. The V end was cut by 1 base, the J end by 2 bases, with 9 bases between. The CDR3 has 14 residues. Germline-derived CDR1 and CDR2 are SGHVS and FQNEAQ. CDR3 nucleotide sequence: TGTGCCAGCAGCTTAGTAGCCTATGCCTACGAGCAGTACTTC. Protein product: CASSLVAYAYEQYF.

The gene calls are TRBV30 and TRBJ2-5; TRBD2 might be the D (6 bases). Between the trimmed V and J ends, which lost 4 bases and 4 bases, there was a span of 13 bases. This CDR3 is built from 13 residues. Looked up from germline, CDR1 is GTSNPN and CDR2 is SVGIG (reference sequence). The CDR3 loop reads CAWNPGGRETQYF. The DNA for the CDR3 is TGTGCCTGGAACCCCGGGGGTCGAGAGACCCAGTACTTC.